The clone carrying this TCR beta chain showed up many times. Its antigen remains unidentified. There are 14 residues in the CDR3. V dropped 5 bases and J dropped 4 bases, with 14 bases sitting between them. Germline loops: CDR1 LNHDA, CDR2 SQIVND (reference sequence). The source of the sample is a study of post-analysis software for immune sequencing data. Presence of unique molecular identifiers characterized the TCR beta cDNA libraries. From the PCR reads, TCRdb called clonotypes with MiXCR, one entry per CDR3 protein. This table holds some 260,000 distinct CDR3 sequences, 36% found once. Findings and limits, study-wide: Relative to controls, patients had 4 or 5 TRBV segments at higher frequency, with TRBV5-6, TRBV5-1 and TRBV20-1 among these.

This TCR was recovered from a girl aged 10 to 17 with multiple sclerosis. Source material: blood. The chain carries TRBV19 and TRBJ2-5; D not certain. For the CDR3, the DNA is TGTGCCAGTAGTTGGTCGGTCGGGTCAGAGACCCAGTACTTC. Protein sequence: CASSWSVGSETQYF.